Listed below are T cell receptor beta chains from one sample, sequenced in a study of blood T cell repertoires in COVID-19. Clones were read by immunoSEQ multiplex PCR, and TCRdb kept only the in-frame ones, dropping some. The sample holds about 240,000 clones, 86% seen once. The sequenced sample consisted of peripheral blood. The receptors stem from an elderly man with acute or convalescent COVID-19. Both conserved end residues are part of each CDR3. The order of the fields is J gene, D gene, clone size, V gene, CDR3 DNA, CDR3 protein. A D gene is named only where the DNA matches it firmly. Only some rows state a clone size, as once, few, many or a class for expanded clones.

J: TRBJ2-2; D: .; size: once; V: TRBV19; DNA: TGTGCCAGTAGTGTCAGCCCGGGGACCGGGGAGCTGTTTTTT; CDR3: CASSVSPGTGELFF
J: TRBJ1-5; D: .; size: .; V: TRBV7-9; DNA: TGTGCCAGCAGCTTATTCGGCGGGGGAGGGAATCAGCCCCAGCATTTT; CDR3: CASSLFGGGGNQPQHF
J: TRBJ1-4; D: .; size: once; V: TRBV5-1; DNA: TGCGCCAGCAGTAGGGCCAGGGGAAATGAAAAACTGTTTTTT; CDR3: CASSRARGNEKLFF
J: TRBJ1-3; D: TRBD1; size: .; V: TRBV28; DNA: TGTGCCAGCGGGGGCGACAGGGTTTCCGGAAACACCATATATTTT; CDR3: CASGGDRVSGNTIYF
J: TRBJ2-1; D: TRBD2; size: once; V: TRBV19; DNA: TGTGCCAGTAGTATGCTCCAGCGGGGGGCTCATGAGCAGTTCTTC; CDR3: CASSMLQRGAHEQFF
J: TRBJ2-7; D: .; size: .; V: TRBV6-2/TRBV6-3; DNA: TGTGCCAGCAGTTACGAACAGGGAACCGAGCAGTACTTC; CDR3: CASSYEQGTEQYF
J: TRBJ1-4; D: TRBD1; size: .; V: TRBV3-1/TRBV3-2; DNA: TGTGCCAGCAGCCTACAGGGGTCTGGGGAAAAACTGTTTTTT; CDR3: CASSLQGSGEKLFF
J: TRBJ1-1; D: .; size: .; V: TRBV6-5; DNA: TGTGCCAGCGAGTTGGGGGGGACGAACACTGAAGCTTTCTTT; CDR3: CASELGGTNTEAFF
J: TRBJ2-5; D: TRBD2; size: .; V: TRBV12-3/TRBV12-4; DNA: TGTGCCACCTCTAGCGGGGGGCAAGAGACCCAGTACTTC; CDR3: CATSSGGQETQYF
J: TRBJ1-2; D: .; size: .; V: TRBV13; DNA: TGTGCCAGCAGCCCGACCGGGACCCGGAGGGATGGCTACACCTTC; CDR3: CASSPTGTRRDGYTF
J: TRBJ2-7; D: TRBD1; size: .; V: TRBV5-1; DNA: TGCGCCAGCAGCTTGGAGGTAAGGGCCAGGGGGTCCTACGAGCAGTACTTC; CDR3: CASSLEVRARGSYEQYF
J: TRBJ2-7; D: .; size: .; V: TRBV5-5; DNA: TGTGCCAGCAGCTCGGGGTCGGGTCAGTACTTC; CDR3: CASSSGSGQYF
J: TRBJ2-1; D: .; size: .; V: TRBV7-3; DNA: TGTGCCAGCAGCGACCCCGGGACTTACGGGGCCAAGCAGTTCTTC; CDR3: CASSDPGTYGAKQFF
J: TRBJ2-1; D: .; size: .; V: TRBV19; DNA: TGTGCCAGTAGCGGGAGTGAGCAGTTCTTC; CDR3: CASSGSEQFF
J: TRBJ1-5; D: .; size: .; V: TRBV18; DNA: TGTGCCAGCTCACGGGAAAGCAGGGTAAGGGGCCAGCCCCAGCATTTT; CDR3: CASSRESRVRGQPQHF
J: TRBJ1-5; D: .; size: once; V: TRBV7-8; DNA: TGTGCCAGCAGCACCGGGACATTCGGCAATCAGCCCCAGCATTTT; CDR3: CASSTGTFGNQPQHF
J: TRBJ2-7; D: TRBD2; size: .; V: TRBV7-8; DNA: TGTGCCAGCAGCTTAGTGGTGCGCGGGAGATCCTACGAGCAGTACTTC; CDR3: CASSLVVRGRSYEQYF